These 19 T cell receptor beta chains originate from one sample sequenced in a study of blood T cells in healthy people across ages. For the second PCR, which ran for about 6 to 11 cycles, a sample-barcoded 5' primer and a J-beta primer mix were used. TCRdb redid the calling of the 5' RACE reads with MiXCR, one entry per CDR3 protein. The sample shows about 1.5 million distinct CDR3 sequences, 35% to 45% of them seen only once. Sequenced material: blood. Receptors were obtained from a woman aged 18-29 years in good health.

This clonotype was seen a few times. V is TRBV4-3 and J is TRBJ1-1; maybe TRBD1 (6 bases). CDR1 LGHNA and CDR2 YSLEER come from the germline V gene. V lost 4 bases, J lost 3 bases, and 21 bases lay in between. The CDR3 has 17 amino acids. CDR3 residues: CASSPRDKRNLDTEAFF. DNA for the CDR3: TGCGCCAGCAGCCCTCGGGACAAAAGAAACCTAGACACTGAAGCTTTCTTT.

The rearrangement joins TRBV20-1 to TRBJ1-2; 9 bases match TRBD1. The CDR3 contains 15 residues. V was clipped by 6 bases and J by 3 bases; unmatched bases: 11. Germline CDR1 is DFQATT and CDR2 is SNEGSKA (reference sequence). Here the CDR3 DNA reads TGCAGTGCCGAGACGGGACAGGGCTTCCACTATGGCTACACCTTC. This translates into CSAETGQGFHYGYTF.

This chain connects TRBV4-3 to TRBJ2-1; 12 bases match TRBD2. Germline CDR1 and CDR2: LGHNA and YSLEER. This CDR3 is built from 17 residues. Unmatched junction bases numbered 7, after V lost 0 bases and J lost 7 bases. The chain's CDR3 is CASSQEIRLAGANEQFF. The CDR3 bases are TGCGCCAGCAGCCAAGAGATTAGACTAGCGGGAGCGAATGAGCAGTTCTTC.

Only a few counts were recorded for this clonotype. CDR3 amino acids: CASSARTGRCGYTF. The CDR3 DNA sequence: TGTGCCAGCAGCGCTCGGACAGGGCGGTGTGGCTACACCTTC. The rearrangement joins TRBV9 to TRBJ1-2; 8 bases are a match to TRBD1. The junction had 8 bases not matched to a gene; V was cut back by 3 bases and J by 7 bases. Germline loops: CDR1 SGDLS, CDR2 YYNGEE. CDR3 size: 14 residues. The variable domain in full, completed from reference TRBV9 and TRBJ1-2, reads DSGVTQTPKHLITATGQRVTLRCSPRSGDLSVYWYQQSLDQGLQFLIQYYNGEERAKGNILERFSAQQFPDLHSELNLSSLELGDSALYFCASSARTGRCGYTFGSGTRLTVV.

This clonotype was counted between two and nine times. The chain joins TRBV11-2 to TRBJ1-2; 7 nucleotides agree with TRBD1. CDR3 length: 16 residues. J gave up 4 bases and V 8 bases, and 16 bases lay outside the gene matches. The germline gives CDR1 SGHAT, CDR2 FQNNGV. CDR3 loop: CASGHHPGQSFYGYTF. For the CDR3, the DNA is TGTGCCAGCGGGCACCATCCGGGACAGAGTTTCTATGGCTACACCTTC. The full variable domain, its missing parts supplied by reference TRBV11-2 and TRBJ1-2, is EAGVAQSPRYKIIEKRQSVAFWCNPISGHATLYWYQQILGQGPKLLIQFQNNGVVDDSQLPKDRFSAERLKGVDSTLKIQPAKLEDSAVYLCASGHHPGQSFYGYTFGSGTRLTVV.

The table lists this clonotype with a few counts. The chain is built from TRBV15 and TRBJ1-1; no firm D call. The germline V gene has CDR1 LNHNV and CDR2 YYDKDF (reference sequence). Between the trimmed V and J ends, which lost 0 bases and 6 bases, there was a span of 8 bases. The CDR3 is made up of 13 amino acids. CDR3 loop: CATSREKGAEAFF. The DNA of the CDR3 is TGTGCCACCAGCAGAGAGAAGGGCGCTGAAGCTTTCTTT.

The chain recombines TRBV20-1 with TRBJ2-7, with TRBD2 matching over 8 bases. The CDR3 consists of 14 residues. V shed 5 bases, J shed 2 bases, and the junction held 8 bases outside the gene matches. CDR1 and CDR2 from the germline V gene are DFQATT and SNEGSKA (reference sequence). CDR3 DNA: TGCAGTGCTCCGATTAGCGGGGTGACCTACGAGCAGTACTTC. Protein: CSAPISGVTYEQYF.

The chain carries TRBV27 and TRBJ2-5; TRBD2 matches 10 bases. V was pared by 5 bases and J by 4 bases, with 10 bases of the junction left unmatched. The germline V gene encodes CDR1 MNHEY and CDR2 SMNVEV (reference sequence). This CDR3 comprises 16 residues. Here the CDR3 reads CASSPDRLAGVETQYF. The CDR3 DNA follows: TGTGCCAGCAGTCCCGATCGGCTAGCGGGGGTAGAGACCCAGTACTTC.

There are a few counts of this clonotype. V usage is TRBV11-3 and J usage is TRBJ2-1, with D perhaps TRBD1 (5 bases). Deletions cut 4 bases from V and 6 bases from J, with 10 bases between. This CDR3 spans 13 amino acids. Germline CDR1 reads SGHNT; CDR2 reads YENEEA. CDR3 in amino acids: CASSWGQLNEQFF. CDR3 DNA: TGTGCCAGCAGCTGGGGCCAACTCAATGAGCAGTTCTTC.

Details on this clonotype: Compared with germline, one end of the junction differs, possibly owing to a read error. The rearrangement uses TRBV12-3 or TRBV12-4 and TRBJ1-1; TRBD1 might be the D (5 bases). CDR3 length: 13 amino acids. DNA of the CDR3: TGTGCCAACAGTTCCGGACAGAACACTGAAGCTTTCTTT. It codes for CANSSGQNTEAFF.

This rearrangement joins TRBV7-2 to TRBJ2-6; D uncertain. Per germline, CDR1 SGHTA and CDR2 FQGNSA. Trimming left V 2 bases short and J 0 bases short, with 5 bases between. The CDR3 spans 15 residues. The CDR3 protein is CASSLHLSGANVLTF. In DNA, the CDR3 is TGTGCCAGCAGCTTACACCTCTCTGGGGCCAACGTCCTGACTTTC.

This clonotype was seen a handful of times. V and J are TRBV12-3 or TRBV12-4 and TRBJ2-2; D ambiguous. This CDR3 region has 12 residues. V was cut by 6 bases and J by 6 bases, with 8 bases left in between. CDR3 amino acids: CASRRGAGELFF. The CDR3 DNA sequence: TGTGCCAGCAGAAGAGGTGCCGGGGAGCTGTTTTTT.

The rearrangement uses TRBV7-8 and TRBJ2-4; 11 bases match TRBD1. There are 17 residues in the CDR3. Germline V gives CDR1 SGHVS, CDR2 FQNEAQ. V lost 4 bases, J lost 1 base, and 6 bases stayed unmatched. The CDR3 loop reads CASSYWTGGSAKNIQYF. The DNA for the CDR3 is TGTGCCAGCAGCTACTGGACAGGGGGCTCGGCCAAAAACATTCAGTACTTC.

The chain couples TRBV18 to TRBJ1-4, with unresolved D. CDR1 KGHSH and CDR2 LQKENI come from the germline V gene. This CDR3 is built from 14 residues. The V end was cut by 3 bases, the J end by 7 bases, with 12 bases between. The CDR3 protein is CASSPTPPGEKLFF. The CDR3 nucleotides read TGTGCCAGCTCACCGACGCCTCCGGGTGAAAAACTGTTTTTT.

V gene TRBV7-2 combines with J gene TRBJ2-3; 7 nucleotides align to TRBD2. Germline CDR1 reads SGHTA; CDR2 reads FQGNSA. After removal of 0 bases from V and 0 bases from J, the junction contained 9 bases not matched to a gene. CDR3 size: 18 residues. Written as DNA, the CDR3 is TGTGCCAGCAGCTTAGCCCTGGCCAGCGGGGCTAGCACAGATACGCAGTATTTT. Amino acids: CASSLALASGASTDTQYF.

This clonotype was seen only a few times. The CDR3 spells CASSRTTGYNEQFF. CDR3 DNA: TGCGCCAGCAGCAGGACAACAGGATACAATGAGCAGTTCTTC. The chain recombines TRBV4-3 with TRBJ2-1; D may be TRBD1 (5 bases). The ends were cut back, 5 bases at V and 4 bases at J, with 12 bases in the middle. The CDR3 loop spans 14 amino acids. The germline V gene has CDR1 LGHNA and CDR2 YSLEER.

J is TRBJ2-3 and V is TRBV21-1; the table's D call of TRBD2 was not tested on the DNA. TRBV21-1 is classified as a pseudogene. CDR3 length: 17 residues. CDR3 residues: CASSKARDGPCPDTQYF. The CDR3 DNA follows: TGTGCCAGCAGCAAAGCCCGCGATGGGCCGTGCCCAGATACGCAGTATTTT.

This clonotype was seen repeatedly, ten times or more. J is TRBJ2-7 and V is TRBV7-2; 9 bases match TRBD2. V lost 3 bases to trimming and J lost 4 bases; unmatched junction nucleotides: 4. This CDR3 has 14 amino acids. Looked up from germline, CDR1 is SGHTA and CDR2 is FQGNSA. For the CDR3, the DNA is TGTGCCAGCAGCTTGGGACTAGCAGAGTACGAGCAGTACTTC. Amino acid sequence: CASSLGLAEYEQYF.

The chain recombines TRBV4-3 with TRBJ2-1; D perhaps matches TRBD1 (6 bases). Judging by the DNA end, TRBJ2-7 fits better; the J call may be wrong. The CDR3 covers 17 residues. Per the germline V gene, CDR1 is LGHNA and CDR2 is YSLEER. CDR3 nucleotides: TGCGCCAGCAGCCAAGACTTCCGCCAGGGGCCGTACAATGAGCAGTACTTC. This codes for CASSQDFRQGPYNEQYF.